These T cell receptor beta chains were read from a single sample in a study of cytomegalovirus exposure and HLA in healthy donors. This table comes from immunoSEQ multiplex PCR, and its TCRdb copy is limited to in-frame clones, with some not included. Of some 160,000 clones in the sample, 60% to 80% were seen once. Source material: PBMCs. Receptor source: a man in his 60s in good health and CMV-seronegative. Each CDR3 is given with its conserved first and last residue. The D gene is left open where the match is weak. Size is stated for part of the rows, as once, few or many counts, or as a class when the clone is expanded.

J gene,clone size,V gene,D gene,CDR3 DNA,CDR3 protein
TRBJ1-1,-,TRBV18,TRBD1,TGTGCCAGCTCACTAGGAGCAGGGGGTCGTGGAACTGAAGCTTTCTTT,CASSLGAGGRGTEAFF
TRBJ1-4,-,TRBV12-5,-,TGTGCTAGTGGTTTGGTACTTTTCCCGACGGGTAATAATGAAAAACTGTTTTTT,CASGLVLFPTGNNEKLFF
TRBJ2-7,-,TRBV6-5,-,TGTGCCAGCAGTCGCAACACGGGGGAGCAGTACTTC,CASSRNTGEQYF
TRBJ2-1,once,TRBV30,TRBD1,TGTGCCCATTGGCGCGGGACAGGGTACAATGAGCAGTTCTTC,CAHWRGTGYNEQFF
TRBJ2-7,-,TRBV7-2,-,TGTGCCAGCAGCTTAGTAGCCGGGTCAGTCGAGCAGTACTTC,CASSLVAGSVEQYF
TRBJ1-5,-,TRBV18,-,TGTGCCAGCTCACCAAAGGCAGGTGAGAGCAATCAGCCCCAGCATTTT,CASSPKAGESNQPQHF
TRBJ2-7,-,TRBV7-2,-,TGTGCCAGCAGCTTAGCCGGGGGACCCTACGAGCAGTACTTC,CASSLAGGPYEQYF
TRBJ2-3,-,TRBV2,TRBD2,TGTGCCAGCTCCCCTAGCGGGGGGGGGTTTGGGATTACGCAGTATTTT,CASSPSGGGFGITQYF
TRBJ2-2,few,TRBV7-3,-,TGTGCCAGCAGCTTATTGACTAACACCGGGGAGCTGTTTTTT,CASSLLTNTGELFF
TRBJ1-1,-,TRBV11-2,-,TGTGCCAGCAGCTTAGATCTCGGGGGGTCGGAAGAAGCTTTCTTT,CASSLDLGGSEEAFF
TRBJ2-1,-,TRBV19,TRBD2,TGTGCCAGTAGTATACTAGCGGGAGTAAGTAATGAGCAGTTCTTC,CASSILAGVSNEQFF
TRBJ2-2,-,TRBV10-3,TRBD2,TGTGCCTCTCGCCGGGGGGAGACCACCGGGGAGCTGTTTTTT,CASRRGETTGELFF
TRBJ2-7,-,TRBV19,-,TGTGCCAGTAGTTCGCGGAGGGGCTACGAGCAGTACTTC,CASSSRRGYEQYF
TRBJ2-1,-,TRBV5-4,-,TGTGCCAGCAGCTTAGACAGAAGCTCCTACAATGAGCAGTTCTTC,CASSLDRSSYNEQFF
TRBJ2-5,few,TRBV7-6,TRBD1,TGTGCCAGCAGCTATCGACAGGGGTTATTAGAGACCCAGTACTTC,CASSYRQGLLETQYF
TRBJ1-5,-,TRBV23-1,TRBD1,TGCGCCAGCAGTCAATCGACCCCGGACAGGGGCCGCCAGCCCCAGCATTTT,CASSQSTPDRGRQPQHF
TRBJ1-1,few,TRBV19,-,TGTGCCAGTAGTACAACCCGTACGGTGGGCTCGGGCGGGGTCACTGAAGCTTTCTTT,CASSTTRTVGSGGVTEAFF
TRBJ2-7,-,TRBV29-1,-,TGCAGCGTTGATCTGGGGGCTAATTCCTACGAGCAGTACTTC,CSVDLGANSYEQYF
TRBJ2-7,-,TRBV6-5,TRBD1,TGTGCCAGCACCTCCCCCGGGGGACAGGGTTACGAGCAGTACTTC,CASTSPGGQGYEQYF
TRBJ2-5,-,TRBV11-1,-,TGTGCCAGCAGCTTAGTTCTAACCGAAGAGACCCAGTACTTC,CASSLVLTEETQYF
TRBJ1-2,-,TRBV6-6,-,TGTGCCAGCAGTGCCTCGGACAAGGCTAACTATGGCTACACCTTC,CASSASDKANYGYTF
TRBJ2-2,-,TRBV19,-,TGTGCCAGTAGTATTTCAGGGGCCGGGGAGCTGTTTTTT,CASSISGAGELFF
TRBJ2-7,-,TRBV19,-,TGTGCCAGTAGTATAGATTCCGGGGGTCCCGGCGGGCAGTACTTC,CASSIDSGGPGGQYF
TRBJ2-1,few,TRBV10-1,TRBD2,TGCGCCAGCAGCGAAAACTTTAAGGCGGCTAGCGGGAGGGCCTATGACAATGAGCAGTTCTTC,CASSENFKAASGRAYDNEQFF
TRBJ2-1,-,TRBV6-5,-,TGTGCCAGCAGTTCAGGGTCAATAGGGTTACACAATGAGCAGTTCTTC,CASSSGSIGLHNEQFF
TRBJ2-5,-,TRBV7-2,-,TGTGCCAGCAGCCCCCCCGCGGTGCCAGTGCGACAAGAGACCCAGTACTTC,CASSPPAVPVRQETQYF
TRBJ2-7,-,TRBV5-1,TRBD2,TGCGCCAGCAGCCCATGGACTAGCGGGAGTGGGGGCCTCGAGCAGTACTTC,CASSPWTSGSGGLEQYF
TRBJ2-2,-,TRBV5-1,-,TGCGCCACCAGTATCGGGAACACCGGGGAGCTGTTTTTT,CATSIGNTGELFF
TRBJ2-7,-,TRBV28,TRBD2,TGTGCCAGCAGTATGGCTACCGGACTAGCCTACGAGCAGTACTTC,CASSMATGLAYEQYF
TRBJ1-1,few,TRBV5-5,-,TGTGCCAGCAGCCTACGGGGGGGAAGGGAAGCTTTCTTT,CASSLRGGREAFF
TRBJ2-1,-,TRBV29-1,TRBD2,TGCAGCGCCCTCCCTAGCGGGAGTCCTGGTGAGCAGTTCTTC,CSALPSGSPGEQFF
TRBJ2-7,-,TRBV5-1,-,TGCGCCAGCACCACAGGGAGCGAGACCTACGAGCAGTACTTC,CASTTGSETYEQYF
TRBJ2-1,-,TRBV28,-,TGTGCCAGCAGTTTAGCAGATCCTAATGAGCAGTTCTTC,CASSLADPNEQFF
TRBJ1-3,few,TRBV7-8,-,TGTGCCAGCAGCCCCCGGGGAGCCGACTCTGGAAACACCATATATTTT,CASSPRGADSGNTIYF
TRBJ2-6,once,TRBV9,TRBD2,TGTGCCAGCAGCGTAGACTCCGCGGGGGGGCGGGGAAATGGGGCCAACGTCCTGACTTTC,CASSVDSAGGRGNGANVLTF
TRBJ1-1,-,TRBV9,-,TGTGCCAGCAGCGTAGACGCTGGGGACCTACCCGGGGGTGAAGCTTTCTTT,CASSVDAGDLPGGEAFF
TRBJ2-3,once,TRBV28,-,TGTGCCAGCAGTGTTACGGACAGCCCCACAGATACGCAGTATTTT,CASSVTDSPTDTQYF
TRBJ2-7,-,TRBV10-1,-,TGCGCCAGCAGTCAGACAGGGACTCTTTCCTACGAGCAGTACTTC,CASSQTGTLSYEQYF
TRBJ2-1,-,TRBV11-2,TRBD2,TGTGCCAGCAGGACCGGGACTAGCGGTTACAATGAGCAGTTCTTC,CASRTGTSGYNEQFF
TRBJ1-1,-,TRBV28,-,TGTGCCACCGAGCCAAAGGGGATTGAAGCTTTCTTT,CATEPKGIEAFF
TRBJ2-5,-,TRBV5-4,TRBD2,TGTGCCAGCAGCACCCCCGCCTTGGGACTAGCGGGGGGGGAGCAGTACTTC,CASSTPALGLAGGEQYF
TRBJ1-5,-,TRBV9,TRBD1,TGTGCCAGCAGCGAAACAGGGGGCGCGAGTCAGCCCCAGCATTTT,CASSETGGASQPQHF
TRBJ2-7,-,TRBV5-4,TRBD1,TGTGCCAGCAAGGTACAGGGGGCGCGAATCCATCCAGACGAGCAGTACTTC,CASKVQGARIHPDEQYF
TRBJ2-7,-,TRBV19,TRBD2,TGTGCCAACAAGACTAGCCGATTTAATGTCGAGCAGTACTTC,CANKTSRFNVEQYF
TRBJ1-1,-,TRBV7-9,-,TGTGCCAGCAGCGCTGGTATGAGGGAGAACACTGAAGCTTTCTTT,CASSAGMRENTEAFF
TRBJ1-5,-,TRBV7-9,TRBD1,TGTGCCAGCAGCTTAGGGGACAGGATTAATCAGCCCCAGCATTTT,CASSLGDRINQPQHF
TRBJ1-2,-,TRBV14,-,TGTGCCAGCAGCCAAGCTGGGGCTAACTATGGCTACCCCTTC,CASSQAGANYGYPF
TRBJ2-3,-,TRBV6-1,TRBD2,TGTGCCAGCAGCCTGAGCGGGAGAGGAACAGATACGCAGTATTTT,CASSLSGRGTDTQYF
TRBJ1-3,-,TRBV11-2,-,TGTGCCAGCAGCCAACAGGGTACTGGAAACACCATATATTTT,CASSQQGTGNTIYF
TRBJ2-7,once,TRBV13,-,TGTGCCAGCAGCTCCACCCCAGGGGGGTATTCCTACGAGCAGTACTTC,CASSSTPGGYSYEQYF
TRBJ1-5,-,TRBV19,-,TGTGCCAGTAGTACCGGGACTTTACAGCCCCAGCATTTT,CASSTGTLQPQHF
TRBJ2-3,-,TRBV7-9,TRBD1,TGTGCCAGCAGTCCTGTACAGGGGGCAACAGATACGCAGTATTTT,CASSPVQGATDTQYF
TRBJ1-2,few,TRBV29-1,TRBD1,TGCAGCGGGCAGGACAGGGACTATGGCTACACCTTC,CSGQDRDYGYTF
TRBJ1-5,few,TRBV2,-,TGTGCCAGCAGCTCCGGGGGGCTAAGCAATCAGCCCCAGCATTTT,CASSSGGLSNQPQHF
TRBJ1-1,-,TRBV28,TRBD1,TGTGCCAGCACAGACACCGGGACAGGGTTGAACACTGAAGCTTTCTTT,CASTDTGTGLNTEAFF
TRBJ1-4,-,TRBV6-1,TRBD1,TGTGCCAGCAGTGCGGAGGGGGCGAGGGGCAACTCTAATGAAAAACTGTTTTTT,CASSAEGARGNSNEKLFF
TRBJ2-5,-,TRBV29-1,-,TGCAGCGTTGAATATCTAGCAGAGACCCAGTACTTC,CSVEYLAETQYF